This T cell receptor (beta chain) was observed in a study of blood T cell repertoires in COVID-19. Whole-study context: Sources were T cells, B-cell-depleted T cells, or PBMCs; the material itself was cDNA or gDNA.

Before they entered the study, exposed participants had met a COVID-19 case within 2 weeks. The CDR3 covers 13 residues. Germline V gene sequence: CDR1 LNHDA, CDR2 SQIVND (reference sequence). Trimming removed 6 bases from V and 8 bases from J, with 11 bases in between. Original processing methods: Reference gene primer amplification gave estimated nucleated cell counts. Sequenced by immunoSEQ multiplex PCR; TCRdb stores in-frame clones only, minus some. V and J calls plus clone size are reproduced from that table; the DNA served to infer D and trimming. The sample holds 300,000 to 450,000 clones, 88% seen once.

The chain joins TRBV19 to TRBJ1-6, with D tentatively TRBD1 (6 bases). What was sequenced was PBMCs or T cells enriched from blood (not recorded which). The TCR comes from a woman in her 30s who had been exposed to COVID-19. The CDR3 protein is CASSDRFDSPLHF. CDR3 in DNA: TGTGCCAGTAGCGACAGGTTTGATTCACCCCTCCACTTT.